This T cell receptor (beta chain) was observed in a study of identical twins. Whole-study findings and limits: Whereas memory repertoires showed no such difference, abundant cord blood beta clonotypes carried fewer insertions. Models came in too low on out-of-frame TCR alpha sharing in monozygotic twins.

One entry per CDR3 protein results from TCRdb running MiXCR on the 5' RACE reads. The top ten clones hold around 2% of a sample with approximately 690,000 distinct CDR3 sequences, 5.5% to 6.5% of them seen once. The CDR3 runs 16 residues. CDR1 SGDLS and CDR2 YYNGEE come from the germline V gene. V was cut by 3 bases and J by 0 bases, with 10 bases left in between. About this clonotype itself: Its antigen is currently unknown.

The chain carries TRBV9 and TRBJ2-6, with D unclear. Sample: naive T cells sorted from blood. This TCR came from a man between 18 and 35 years old in good health. The CDR3 region has the DNA TGTGCCAGCAGCGCCATCTGGGGCTCTGGGGCCAACGTCCTGACTTTC. Its protein is CASSAIWGSGANVLTF.